This T cell receptor beta chain came from a study of blood T cell repertoires in COVID-19. Background on the study: T cells, B-cell-depleted T cells, or PBMCs provided the cDNA or gDNA that served as material.

The repertoire was sequenced with immunoSEQ multiplex PCR; TCRdb's copy has only in-frame clones and lacks some. The profile shows about 390,000 clones, approximately 90% of them singletons. Trimming pared 6 bases from V and 3 bases from J, leaving 19 bases between. The V gene's germline CDR1 is MDHEN and CDR2 SYDVKM. The CDR3 extends over 16 amino acids. The sequence derives from a woman between 50 and 59 years old who had recovered from COVID-19. Sequenced: PBMCs or T cells enriched from blood (not recorded which). The chain recombines TRBV28 with TRBJ2-3; possibly TRBD1 for D (5 bases). In DNA form, the CDR3 reads TGTGCCAGCAGCCGCGACAGTCCCCTAATTACAGATACGCAGTATTTT. As protein: CASSRDSPLITDTQYF.